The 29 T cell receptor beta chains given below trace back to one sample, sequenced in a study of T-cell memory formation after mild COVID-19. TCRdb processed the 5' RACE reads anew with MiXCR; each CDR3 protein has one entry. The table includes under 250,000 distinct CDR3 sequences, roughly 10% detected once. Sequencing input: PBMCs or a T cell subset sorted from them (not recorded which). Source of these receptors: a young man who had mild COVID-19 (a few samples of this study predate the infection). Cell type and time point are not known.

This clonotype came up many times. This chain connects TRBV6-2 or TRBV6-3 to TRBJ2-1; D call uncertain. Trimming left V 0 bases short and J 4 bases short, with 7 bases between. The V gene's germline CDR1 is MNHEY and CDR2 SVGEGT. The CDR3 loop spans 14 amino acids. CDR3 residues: CASSYSSGYNEQFF. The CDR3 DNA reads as TGTGCCAGCAGTTACTCATCCGGGTACAATGAGCAGTTCTTC.

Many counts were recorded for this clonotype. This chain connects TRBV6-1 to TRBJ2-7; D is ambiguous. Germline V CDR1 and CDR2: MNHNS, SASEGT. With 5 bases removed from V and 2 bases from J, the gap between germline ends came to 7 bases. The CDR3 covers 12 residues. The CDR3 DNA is TGTGCCAGCAGTCCAGTCGCCTACGAGCAGTACTTC. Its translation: CASSPVAYEQYF.

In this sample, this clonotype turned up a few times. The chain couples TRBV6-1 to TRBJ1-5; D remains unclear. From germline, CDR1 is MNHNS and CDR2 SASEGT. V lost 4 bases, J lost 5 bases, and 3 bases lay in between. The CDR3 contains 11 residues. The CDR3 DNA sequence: TGTGCCAGCAGTGCCTATCAGCCCCAGCATTTT. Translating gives CASSAYQPQHF.

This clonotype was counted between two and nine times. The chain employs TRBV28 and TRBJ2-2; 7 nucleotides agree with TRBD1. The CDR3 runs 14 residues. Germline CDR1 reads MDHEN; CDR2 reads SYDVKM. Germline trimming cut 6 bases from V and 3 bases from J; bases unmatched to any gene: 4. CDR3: CASSQTGDTGELFF. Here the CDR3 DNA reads TGTGCCAGCAGCCAAACAGGGGACACCGGGGAGCTGTTTTTT.

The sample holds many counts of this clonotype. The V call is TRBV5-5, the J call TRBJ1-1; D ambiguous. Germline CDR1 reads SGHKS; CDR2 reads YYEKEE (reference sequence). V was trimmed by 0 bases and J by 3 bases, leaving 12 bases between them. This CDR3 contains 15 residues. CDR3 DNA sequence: TGTGCCAGCAGCTTGGAGCTAAGTAAGGACACTGAAGCTTTCTTT. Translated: CASSLELSKDTEAFF.

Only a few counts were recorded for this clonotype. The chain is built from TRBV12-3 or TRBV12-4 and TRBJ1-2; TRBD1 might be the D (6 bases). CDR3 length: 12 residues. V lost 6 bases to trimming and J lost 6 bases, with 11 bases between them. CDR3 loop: CASSSWTDGYTF. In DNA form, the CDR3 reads TGTGCCAGCAGCAGCTGGACAGATGGCTACACCTTC.

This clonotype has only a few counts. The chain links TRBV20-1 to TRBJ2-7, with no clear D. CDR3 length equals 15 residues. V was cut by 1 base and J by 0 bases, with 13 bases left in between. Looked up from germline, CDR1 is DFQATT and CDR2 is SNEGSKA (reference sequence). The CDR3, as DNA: TGCAGTGCTAGAGGGCTAAGGGCAAACTCCTACGAGCAGTACTTC. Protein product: CSARGLRANSYEQYF.

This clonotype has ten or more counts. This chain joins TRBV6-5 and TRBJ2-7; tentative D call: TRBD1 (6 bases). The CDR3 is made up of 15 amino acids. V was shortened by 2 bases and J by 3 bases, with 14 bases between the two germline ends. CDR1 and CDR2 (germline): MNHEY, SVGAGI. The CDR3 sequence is CASSYSATGSYEQYF. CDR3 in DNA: TGTGCCAGCAGTTACAGTGCTACAGGGAGCTACGAGCAGTACTTC.

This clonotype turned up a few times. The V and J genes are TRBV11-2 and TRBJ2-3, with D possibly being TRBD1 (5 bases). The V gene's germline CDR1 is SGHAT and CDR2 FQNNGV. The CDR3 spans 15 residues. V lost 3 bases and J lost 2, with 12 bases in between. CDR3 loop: CASSFRTHYTDTQYF. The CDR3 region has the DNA TGTGCCAGCAGCTTCCGGACACACTACACAGATACGCAGTATTTT.

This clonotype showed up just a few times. The CDR3 protein is CASRAGTGTWSSYTF. In DNA form, the CDR3 reads TGTGCCAGCAGGGCCGGGACAGGGACCTGGTCTAGCTACACCTTC. The gene calls are TRBV2 and TRBJ1-2; 9 nucleotides agree with TRBD1. The germline V gene has CDR1 SNHLY and CDR2 FYNNEI. The CDR3 is 15 residues long. The V and J ends lost 6 bases and 9 bases, in that order; junction bases with no gene match: 14. Using reference TRBV2 and TRBJ1-2 for the parts outside the CDR3, the full variable domain is EPEVTQTPSHQVTQMGQEVILRCVPISNHLYFYWYRQILGQKVEFLVSFYNNEISEKSEIFDDQFSVERPDGSNFTLKIRSTKLEDSAMYFCASRAGTGTWSSYTFGSGTRLTVV.

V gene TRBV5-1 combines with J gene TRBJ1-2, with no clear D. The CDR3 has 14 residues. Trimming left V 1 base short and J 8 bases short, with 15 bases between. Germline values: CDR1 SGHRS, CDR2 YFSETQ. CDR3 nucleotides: TGCGCCAGCAGCTTGCTACCCCCCCAAGGCGGCTACACCTTC. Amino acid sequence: CASSLLPPQGGYTF.

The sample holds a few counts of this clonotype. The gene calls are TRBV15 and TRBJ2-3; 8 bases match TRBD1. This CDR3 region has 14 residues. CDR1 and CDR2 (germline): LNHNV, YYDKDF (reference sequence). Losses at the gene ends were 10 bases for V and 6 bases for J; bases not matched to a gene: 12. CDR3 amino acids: CAIQLDRAWDTQYF. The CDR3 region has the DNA TGTGCCATCCAATTGGACAGGGCGTGGGATACGCAGTATTTT.

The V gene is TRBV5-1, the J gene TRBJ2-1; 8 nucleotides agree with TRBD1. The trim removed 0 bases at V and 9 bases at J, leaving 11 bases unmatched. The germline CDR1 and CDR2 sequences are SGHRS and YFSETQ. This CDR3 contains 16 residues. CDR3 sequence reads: CASSLAKGQVSSEQFF. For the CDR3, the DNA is TGCGCCAGCAGCTTGGCCAAGGGACAGGTCTCCAGTGAGCAGTTCTTC.

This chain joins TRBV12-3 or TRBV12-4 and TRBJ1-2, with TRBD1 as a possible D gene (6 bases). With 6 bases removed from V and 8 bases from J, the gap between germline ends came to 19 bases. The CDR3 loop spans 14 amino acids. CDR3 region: CASRFSWGHAGYTF. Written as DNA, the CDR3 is TGTGCCAGCAGATTCTCCTGGGGGCACGCCGGCTACACCTTC.

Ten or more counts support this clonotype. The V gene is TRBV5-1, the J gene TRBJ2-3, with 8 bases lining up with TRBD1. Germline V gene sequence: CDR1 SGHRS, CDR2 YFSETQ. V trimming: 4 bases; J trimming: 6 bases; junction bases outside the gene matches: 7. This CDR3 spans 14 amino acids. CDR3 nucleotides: TGCGCCAGCAGCCAGGGACAGGAGATGGATACGCAGTATTTT. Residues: CASSQGQEMDTQYF.

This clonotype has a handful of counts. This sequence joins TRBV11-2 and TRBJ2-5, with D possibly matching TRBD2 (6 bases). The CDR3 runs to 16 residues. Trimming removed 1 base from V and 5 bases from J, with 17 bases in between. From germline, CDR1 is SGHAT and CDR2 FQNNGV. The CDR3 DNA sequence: TGTGCCAGCAGCTTAGGGAGGGGACTCCTGAGGGAGACCCAGTACTTC. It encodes CASSLGRGLLRETQYF.

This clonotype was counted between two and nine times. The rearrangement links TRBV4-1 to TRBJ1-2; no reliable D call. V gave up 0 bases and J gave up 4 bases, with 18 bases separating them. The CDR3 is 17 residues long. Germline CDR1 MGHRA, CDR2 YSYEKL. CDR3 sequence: CASSQDKSGHSLYGYTF. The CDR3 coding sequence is TGCGCCAGCAGCCAAGATAAATCCGGGCATTCCCTCTATGGCTACACCTTC.

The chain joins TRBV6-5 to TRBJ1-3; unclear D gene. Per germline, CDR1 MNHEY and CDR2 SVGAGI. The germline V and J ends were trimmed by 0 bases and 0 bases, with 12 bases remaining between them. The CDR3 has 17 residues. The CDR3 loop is CASSYSKRGFSGNTIYF. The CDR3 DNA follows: TGTGCCAGCAGTTACTCGAAACGCGGGTTCTCTGGAAACACCATATATTTT.

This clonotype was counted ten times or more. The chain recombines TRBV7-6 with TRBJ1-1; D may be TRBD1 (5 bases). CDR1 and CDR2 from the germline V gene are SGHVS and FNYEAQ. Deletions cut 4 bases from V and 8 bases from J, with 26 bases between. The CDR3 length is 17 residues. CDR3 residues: CASSSLTVGSGAREAFF. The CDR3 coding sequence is TGTGCCAGCAGCTCACTGACAGTAGGCAGCGGGGCTAGGGAAGCTTTCTTT.

CDR3 bases: TGTGCCAGCAGCCAAGAAGGGATAGCGGGGGTAGACGAGCAGTACTTC. It encodes CASSQEGIAGVDEQYF. This chain links TRBV4-2 with TRBJ2-7; 9 bases line up with TRBD2. Germline V gives CDR1 LGHNA, CDR2 YNFKEQ. V lost 0 bases, J lost 5 bases, and 8 bases stayed unmatched. The CDR3 has 16 residues.

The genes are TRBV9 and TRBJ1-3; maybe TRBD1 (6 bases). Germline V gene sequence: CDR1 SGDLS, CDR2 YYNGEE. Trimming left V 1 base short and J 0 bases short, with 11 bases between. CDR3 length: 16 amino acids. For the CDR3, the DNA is TGTGCCAGCAGCGTAAGGGGGATTAGCTCTGGAAACACCATATATTTT. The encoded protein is CASSVRGISSGNTIYF.

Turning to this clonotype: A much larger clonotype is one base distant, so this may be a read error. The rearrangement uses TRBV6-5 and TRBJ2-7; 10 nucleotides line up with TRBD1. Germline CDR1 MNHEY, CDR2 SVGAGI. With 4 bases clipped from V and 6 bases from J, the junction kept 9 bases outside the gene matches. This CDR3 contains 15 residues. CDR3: CASSCPGDRGGEQYF. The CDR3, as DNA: TGTGCCAGCAGTTGCCCCGGGGACAGGGGCGGCGAGCAGTACTTC.

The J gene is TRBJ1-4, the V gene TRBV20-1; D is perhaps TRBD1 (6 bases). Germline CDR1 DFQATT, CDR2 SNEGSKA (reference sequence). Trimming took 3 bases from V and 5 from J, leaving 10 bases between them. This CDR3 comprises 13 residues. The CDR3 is CSASGTSNEKLFF. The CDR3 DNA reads TGCAGTGCTAGTGGGACAAGCAATGAAAAACTGTTTTTT.

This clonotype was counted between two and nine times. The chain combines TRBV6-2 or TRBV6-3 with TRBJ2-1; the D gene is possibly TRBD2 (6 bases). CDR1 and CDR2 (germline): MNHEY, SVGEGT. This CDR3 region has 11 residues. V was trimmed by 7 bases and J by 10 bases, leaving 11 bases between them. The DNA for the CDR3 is TGTGCCAGCAACGGGGGAGTCGAGCAGTTCTTC. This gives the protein CASNGGVEQFF.

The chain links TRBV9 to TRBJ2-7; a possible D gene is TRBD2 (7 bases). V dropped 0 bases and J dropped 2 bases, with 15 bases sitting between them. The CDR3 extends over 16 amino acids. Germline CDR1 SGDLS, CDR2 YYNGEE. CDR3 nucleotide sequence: TGTGCCAGCAGCGTAGCTACGGCGGGGGCCCCCTACGAGCAGTACTTC. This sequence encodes CASSVATAGAPYEQYF.

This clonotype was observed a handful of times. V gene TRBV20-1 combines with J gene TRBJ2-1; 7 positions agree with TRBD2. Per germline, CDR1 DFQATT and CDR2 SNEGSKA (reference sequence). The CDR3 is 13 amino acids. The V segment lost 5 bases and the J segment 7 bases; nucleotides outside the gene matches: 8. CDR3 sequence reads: CSAQGLNGNEQFF. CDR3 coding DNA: TGCAGTGCTCAGGGACTAAACGGGAATGAGCAGTTCTTC.

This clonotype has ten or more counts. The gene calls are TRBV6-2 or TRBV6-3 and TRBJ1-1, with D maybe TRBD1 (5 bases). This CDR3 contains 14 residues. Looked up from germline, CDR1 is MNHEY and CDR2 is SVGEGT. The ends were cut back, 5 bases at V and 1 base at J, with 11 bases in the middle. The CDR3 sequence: CASSHPDRNTEAFF. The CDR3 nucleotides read TGTGCCAGCAGTCACCCCGACAGGAACACTGAAGCTTTCTTT.

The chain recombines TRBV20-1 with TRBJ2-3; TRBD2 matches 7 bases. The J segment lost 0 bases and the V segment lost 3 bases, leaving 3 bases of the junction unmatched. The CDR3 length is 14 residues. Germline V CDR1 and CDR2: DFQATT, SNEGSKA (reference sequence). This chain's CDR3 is CSARGGVSTDTQYF. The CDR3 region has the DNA TGCAGTGCTAGGGGGGGGGTTAGCACAGATACGCAGTATTTT.

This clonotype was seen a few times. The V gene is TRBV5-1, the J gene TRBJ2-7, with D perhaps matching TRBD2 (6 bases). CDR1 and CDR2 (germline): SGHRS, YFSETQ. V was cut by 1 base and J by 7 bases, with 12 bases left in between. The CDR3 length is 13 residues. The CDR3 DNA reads TGCGCCAGCAGCTTGCGCGGGATGGGGGAGCAGTACTTC. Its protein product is CASSLRGMGEQYF.